The clone carrying this T cell receptor (beta chain) has a handful of counts. This record belongs to a study of blood T cell repertoires in COVID-19. About the research overall: The study drew acute and convalescent COVID-19 samples from the United States, Italy and Spain. T cells, B-cell-depleted T cells, or PBMCs provided the cDNA or gDNA that served as material.

After removal of 5 bases from V and 7 bases from J, the junction contained 9 bases not matched to a gene. Germline CDR1 SGHTA, CDR2 FQGNSA. This CDR3 has 14 residues. In the study's own analysis: Counts of nucleated cells, estimated from reference gene primer amplification, were obtained. Some clones are missing from TCRdb's copy, which holds only in-frame ones; the method was immunoSEQ multiplex PCR. The V and J calls and clone size come from that table; D and trimming were worked out from the DNA. Here the sample spans roughly 120,000 clones, roughly nine tenths being singletons. The chain couples TRBV7-2 to TRBJ2-7; 9 bases match TRBD2. The sequenced sample consisted of peripheral blood. The sequence derives from a man aged 55 to 70 with COVID-19, enrolled during active disease. The CDR3 sequence: CASSRSGAGGEQYF. CDR3 sequence (DNA): TGTGCCAGCAGCCGCTCGGGGGCGGGAGGGGAGCAGTACTTC.